This entry concerns a single T cell receptor beta chain. The data were produced by immunoSEQ multiplex PCR, yet TCRdb's version contains in-frame clones alone and is incomplete. The data show about 310,000 clones, with around 87% seen just once and 1% held by the top ten. This record comes from a study of blood T cell repertoires in COVID-19. At the level of the study: Researchers got acute and convalescent COVID-19 samples from the United States, Italy and Spain.

This CDR3 contains 14 residues. Trimming shortened V by 6 bases and J by 7 bases, and 18 bases separated the two germline ends. From germline, CDR1 is KGHSH and CDR2 LQKENI. The clonotype comes from a man aged 45-65 years with active or convalescent COVID-19. Sequencing was carried out using peripheral blood. The V and J genes are TRBV18 and TRBJ1-2; D gene unclear. In DNA form, the CDR3 reads TGTGCCAGCTCCCTTGCGACCGAGGACTCTGGCTACACCTTC. It yields the protein CASSLATEDSGYTF.